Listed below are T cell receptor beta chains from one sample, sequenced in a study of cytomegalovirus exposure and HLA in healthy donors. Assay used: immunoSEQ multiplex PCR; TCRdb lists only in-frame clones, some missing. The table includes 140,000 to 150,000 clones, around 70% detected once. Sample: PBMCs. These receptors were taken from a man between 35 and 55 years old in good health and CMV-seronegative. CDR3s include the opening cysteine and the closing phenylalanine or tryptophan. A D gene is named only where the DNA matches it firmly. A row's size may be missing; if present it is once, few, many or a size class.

CASSEPRGGVGANVLTF TGTGCCAGCAGTGAACCCCGGGGGGGGGTTGGGGCCAACGTCCTGACTTTC TRBD2 TRBJ2-6 - TRBV6-1
CASSLGSAVRDSPLHF TGTGCCAGCAGCTTAGGATCGGCGGTACGGGATTCACCCCTCCACTTT - TRBJ1-6 once TRBV7-6
CASSPGRHGNTIYF TGTGCCAGCAGCCCGGGTAGGCATGGAAACACCATATATTTT - TRBJ1-3 - TRBV27
CATSRDLPPQPQHF TGTGCCACCAGCAGAGATCTTCCCCCCCAGCCCCAGCATTTT - TRBJ1-5 - TRBV15
CASSIDRFYTGELFF TGTGCCAGTAGTATAGACAGGTTCTACACCGGGGAGCTGTTTTTT - TRBJ2-2 - TRBV19
CSADLTGDIYEQYF TGCAGCGCTGATCTGACAGGGGATATTTACGAGCAGTACTTC TRBD1 TRBJ2-7 - TRBV29-1
CASSLGSYYEQYF TGCGCCAGCAGCTTGGGCAGTTACTACGAGCAGTACTTC - TRBJ2-7 - TRBV5-1
CASSWGTGAGEKLFF TGTGCCAGCAGCTGGGGGACAGGGGCCGGTGAAAAACTGTTTTTT TRBD1 TRBJ1-4 - TRBV5-4
CASSVQGPRETQYF TGTGCCAGCAGCGTACAGGGCCCAAGAGAGACCCAGTACTTC - TRBJ2-5 once TRBV9
CASSEAPRVHYGYTF TGTGCCAGCAGTGAAGCGCCACGAGTACACTATGGCTACACCTTC - TRBJ1-2 - TRBV2
CASSPQGGGEQYF TGCGCCAGCAGCCCCCAAGGTGGCGGCGAGCAGTACTTC - TRBJ2-7 - TRBV4-1
CASSAGQGYSPLHF TGTGCCAGCAGCGCGGGACAGGGCTATTCACCCCTCCACTTT TRBD1 TRBJ1-6 - TRBV9
CASSYADRGHQYF TGTGCCAGCAGTTACGCGGACAGGGGACACCAGTACTTC TRBD1 TRBJ2-7 - TRBV6-5
CASSLLPPVWNQPQHF TGCGCCAGCAGCTTGCTCCCGCCGGTTTGGAATCAGCCCCAGCATTTT - TRBJ1-5 once TRBV5-1
CASSLGQGRHYGYTF TGTGCCAGCAGCCTGGGGCAGGGGCGTCACTATGGCTACACCTTC - TRBJ1-2 - TRBV5-5
CASSPSMGRAAYEQYF TGTGCCAGCAGCCCGTCTATGGGGAGGGCCGCCTACGAGCAGTACTTC TRBD2 TRBJ2-7 - TRBV5-4
CASRQGDYEQYF TGCGCCAGCCGACAGGGGGACTACGAGCAGTACTTC TRBD1 TRBJ2-7 - TRBV5-1
CASSTSATDTDTQYF TGTGCCAGCAGCACCTCAGCCACAGACACAGATACGCAGTATTTT - TRBJ2-3 - TRBV9
CASSLDRQGTEAFF TGTGCCAGCAGCCTGGACCGTCAGGGGACTGAAGCTTTCTTT - TRBJ1-1 - TRBV11-2
CASSFWFSGFLDRGDPDYEQYF TGTGCCAGCAGTTTTTGGTTTTCGGGGTTTCTCGACAGGGGCGACCCAGACTACGAGCAGTACTTC TRBD1 TRBJ2-7 - TRBV28
CASRSPGPGATNEKLFF TGTGCAAGTCGCTCCCCCGGGCCGGGGGCAACTAATGAAAAACTGTTTTTT - TRBJ1-4 - TRBV12-2
CASRIPLNYEQYF TGTGCCAGCAGAATCCCCCTAAACTACGAGCAGTACTTC - TRBJ2-7 - TRBV28
CASSFSDRVAYEQYF TGTGCCAGCAGTTTTTCGGACAGGGTTGCCTACGAGCAGTACTTC TRBD1 TRBJ2-7 - TRBV27
CASSYYRDSNTEAFF TGTGCCAGCAGTTACTACCGGGACAGCAACACTGAAGCTTTCTTT TRBD1 TRBJ1-1 - TRBV6-5
CASSFTFGYEQYF TGTGCCAGCAGTTTCACTTTCGGGTACGAGCAGTACTTC - TRBJ2-7 - TRBV28
CASTQGRNSPLNF TGTGCCAGCACCCAGGGGCGTAATTCACCCCTCAACTTT - TRBJ1-6 once TRBV25-1
CASSPRQGRDNEQFF TGTGCCAGCTCACCGAGACAGGGGAGGGACAATGAGCAGTTCTTC - TRBJ2-1 - TRBV18
CATSRDASGKRAYEQYF TGTGCCACCAGCAGAGATGCCTCCGGGAAGCGGGCCTACGAGCAGTACTTC - TRBJ2-7 - TRBV15
CASSFVQVNSPLHF TGTGCCAGCAGCTTTGTCCAGGTCAATTCACCCCTCCACTTT - TRBJ1-6 - TRBV11-2
CASSLTGQGASGANVLTF TGTGCCAGCAGCTTGACCGGACAGGGGGCGTCTGGGGCCAACGTCCTGACTTTC TRBD1 TRBJ2-6 - TRBV7-2
CASSVSGSGGNEQFF TGTGCCAGCAGCGTTAGCGGGAGTGGTGGTAATGAGCAGTTCTTC TRBD2 TRBJ2-1 - TRBV9
CASIRGVGYNEQFF TGCGCCAGCATCAGGGGAGTTGGCTACAATGAGCAGTTCTTC - TRBJ2-1 - TRBV10-2
CATSREGTGRGQAFF TGTGCCACCAGCAGAGAAGGGACAGGTAGGGGTCAGGCTTTCTTT TRBD1 TRBJ1-1 - TRBV15
CASSFGGRQGAAEAFF TGCGCCAGCAGCTTCGGGGGGCGACAGGGGGCGGCTGAAGCTTTCTTT TRBD1 TRBJ1-1 - TRBV5-1
CSVEDPPYGYTF TGCAGCGTTGAAGATCCTCCCTATGGCTACACCTTC - TRBJ1-2 - TRBV29-1
CATTGTGNTGELFF TGTGCCACAACCGGGACAGGGAACACCGGGGAGCTGTTTTTT TRBD1 TRBJ2-2 few TRBV10-3
CASLVQGGTEAFF TGCGCCAGCCTCGTTCAAGGGGGCACTGAAGCTTTCTTT - TRBJ1-1 - TRBV10-2
CASSHMLGTLNTEAFF TGTGCCAGCAGTCATATGCTGGGGACATTGAACACTGAAGCTTTCTTT - TRBJ1-1 once TRBV28
CASSDRGGYGYTF TGTGCCAGCAGCGACAGGGGAGGCTATGGCTACACCTTC TRBD1 TRBJ1-2 - TRBV28
CASSLSRVRQPQHF TGTGCCAGCAGTTTATCCAGGGTCAGACAGCCCCAGCATTTT - TRBJ1-5 - TRBV27
CASSHHRGTGIMNTEAFF TGCGCCAGCAGCCACCACAGGGGAACGGGAATCATGAACACTGAAGCTTTCTTT TRBD1 TRBJ1-1 few TRBV4-1
CASSDGNRNTEAFF TGTGCCAGCAGTGACGGTAACAGGAACACTGAAGCTTTCTTT - TRBJ1-1 few TRBV6-4
CASSHRESYEQYF TGCGCCAGCAGCCACAGGGAATCCTACGAGCAGTACTTC - TRBJ2-7 - TRBV4-1
CASSMDSGNYGYTF TGCGCCAGCAGCATGGACAGCGGTAACTATGGCTACACCTTC - TRBJ1-2 few TRBV5-1
CASSPAGSSYNEQFF TGTGCCAGCAGCCCGGCGGGGAGCTCCTACAATGAGCAGTTCTTC - TRBJ2-1 - TRBV9
CASSSPGREQYF TGCGCCAGCAGCTCCCCAGGGCGCGAGCAGTACTTC - TRBJ2-7 few TRBV5-1
CASTLEQGSEAFF TGCGCCAGCACCCTTGAACAGGGGTCTGAAGCTTTCTTT TRBD1 TRBJ1-1 - TRBV4-1
CASSLAGGQDTQYF TGTGCCAGCTCCCTAGCGGGGGGTCAAGATACGCAGTATTTT TRBD2 TRBJ2-3 - TRBV2
CASSFTSGRFAGANVLTF TGTGCCAGCAGCTTTACTAGCGGGAGGTTTGCTGGGGCCAACGTCCTGACTTTC TRBD2 TRBJ2-6 few TRBV5-6
CASRATSGSYNEQFF TGTGCCAGCAGGGCAACTAGCGGAAGTTACAATGAGCAGTTCTTC TRBD2 TRBJ2-1 - TRBV2
CASSWDRGGTDTQYF TGCGCCAGCAGCTGGGACAGGGGGGGCACAGATACGCAGTATTTT TRBD1 TRBJ2-3 - TRBV5-1
CASKVYYGGDYDGYTF TGCGCCAGCAAAGTCTATTATGGAGGGGATTACGATGGCTACACCTTC - TRBJ1-2 - TRBV4-1
CSSSFYRRGPSGELFF TGTTCCAGCAGCTTTTACCGGAGGGGGCCCTCCGGGGAGCTGTTTTTT - TRBJ2-2 - TRBV7-9
CASSQLAGNTEAFF TGTGCCAGCAGCCAGCTAGCAGGGAACACTGAAGCTTTCTTT - TRBJ1-1 once TRBV14
CASRWGGTSGIYYNEQFF TGTGCAAGTCGCTGGGGAGGGACTAGCGGGATCTACTACAATGAGCAGTTCTTC - TRBJ2-1 - TRBV12-2
CAWSVGGVENQPQHF TGTGCCTGGAGTGTAGGGGGGGTGGAGAATCAGCCCCAGCATTTT - TRBJ1-5 - TRBV30
CASSDGTGGNPGYTF TGTGCCAGCAGCGACGGGACAGGGGGCAATCCTGGCTACACCTTC TRBD1 TRBJ1-2 - TRBV7-3